What follows are 5 T cell receptor beta chains derived from one specimen sequenced in a study of blood T cell repertoires in COVID-19. Sequenced by immunoSEQ multiplex PCR; TCRdb stores in-frame clones only, minus some. Among roughly 210,000 clones listed, around 90% were seen once. The material sequenced was PBMCs or T cells enriched from blood (not recorded which). All receptors come from a man in his thirties or forties in a cohort exposed to, infected with or recovered from COVID-19 (not recorded which).

The rearrangement uses TRBV29-1 and TRBJ2-1; 9 nucleotides agree with TRBD1. The J segment lost 7 bases and the V segment lost 5 bases, leaving 12 bases of the junction unmatched. CDR3 length equals 15 residues. Germline values: CDR1 SQVTM, CDR2 ANQGSEA. The CDR3 coding sequence is TGCAGCGTTCTTACCGGGACAGGGCTGAGTAATGAGCAGTTCTTC. It is translated as CSVLTGTGLSNEQFF.

This chain connects TRBV14 to TRBJ2-2; 8 positions agree with TRBD1. Germline V gene sequence: CDR1 SGHDN, CDR2 FVKESK. The CDR3 runs 15 residues. After removal of 5 bases from V and 4 bases from J, the junction contained 6 bases not matched to a gene. The DNA of the CDR3 is TGTGCCAGCAGCGGACAGGGAAGAATCACCGGGGAGCTGTTTTTT. This gives the protein CASSGQGRITGELFF.

The chain combines TRBV3-1 (or the pseudogene TRBV3-2) with TRBJ2-7; D not certain. The germline V gene encodes CDR1 LGHDT and CDR2 YNNKEL (reference sequence). V was cut by 0 bases and J by 7 bases, with 10 bases left in between. CDR3 size: 13 residues. The CDR3: CASSQDLRPEQYF. CDR3 nucleotides: TGTGCCAGCAGCCAAGATCTCAGGCCAGAGCAGTACTTC.

V is TRBV3-1 (or the pseudogene TRBV3-2) and J is TRBJ1-3; possible D gene TRBD1, 5 bases. V was trimmed by 0 bases and J by 3 bases, leaving 15 bases between them. This CDR3 region has 17 residues. Per germline, CDR1 LGHDT and CDR2 YNNKEL (reference sequence). Here the CDR3 DNA reads TGTGCCAGCAGCCAAGAGGGGAGGCGGGGGAGTGGAAACACCATATATTTT. As protein: CASSQEGRRGSGNTIYF.

This clone has only one observation. The V call is TRBV6-5, the J call TRBJ2-7, with a possible D match to TRBD2 (6 bases). Per germline, CDR1 MNHEY and CDR2 SVGAGI. This CDR3 contains 15 residues. With 6 bases removed from V and 5 bases from J, the gap between germline ends came to 20 bases. As DNA, the CDR3 is TGTGCCAGCAGCCACGGCGCGGGGACGCCCAACGAGCAGTACTTC. This gives the protein CASSHGAGTPNEQYF.